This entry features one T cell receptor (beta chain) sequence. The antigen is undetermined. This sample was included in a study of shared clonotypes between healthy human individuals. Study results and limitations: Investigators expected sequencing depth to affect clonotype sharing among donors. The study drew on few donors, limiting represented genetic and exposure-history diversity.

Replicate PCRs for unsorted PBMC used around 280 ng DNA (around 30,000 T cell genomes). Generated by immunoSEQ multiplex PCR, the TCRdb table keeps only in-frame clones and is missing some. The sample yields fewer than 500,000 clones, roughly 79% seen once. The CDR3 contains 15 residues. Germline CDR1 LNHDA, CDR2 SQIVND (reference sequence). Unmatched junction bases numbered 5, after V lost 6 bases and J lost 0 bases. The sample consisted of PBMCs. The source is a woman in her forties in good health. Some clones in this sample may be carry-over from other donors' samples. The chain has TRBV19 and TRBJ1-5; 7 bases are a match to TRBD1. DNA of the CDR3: TGTGCCAGTAGCCAGACAGGGCTTAGCAATCAGCCCCAGCATTTT. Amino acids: CASSQTGLSNQPQHF.